This T cell receptor beta chain originates from a study of T cell repertoires in cytomegalovirus infection. The overall study: Public signatures in TCR beta pointed to CMV infection and matching HLA type.

Study outcomes and limitations: HLA-C-restricted, CMV-specific TCR beta clonotypes were dominant ex vivo. CMV carriers having the relevant HLA were flagged by cumulative public TCR beta family frequency.

The CDR3 consists of 13 residues. Trimming cost V 2 bases and J 5 bases, with 8 bases left between them. Remarks on this clonotype: Its antigen is unidentified.

TCRdb reprocessed the reads via MiXCR and lists one record per CDR3 protein. The sample lists fewer than 550,000 distinct CDR3 sequences; less than 30% were seen once. Sequenced input: PBMCs. The gene calls are TRBV12-3 or TRBV12-4 and TRBJ2-3; D remains ambiguous. The sequence was obtained from a human donor in good health (CMV status not recorded). Some clones in this sample may be carry-over from other donors' samples. CDR3 nucleotides: TGTGCCAGCAGTTTAAACCTCCGAGATACGCAGTATTTT. Its protein product is CASSLNLRDTQYF.